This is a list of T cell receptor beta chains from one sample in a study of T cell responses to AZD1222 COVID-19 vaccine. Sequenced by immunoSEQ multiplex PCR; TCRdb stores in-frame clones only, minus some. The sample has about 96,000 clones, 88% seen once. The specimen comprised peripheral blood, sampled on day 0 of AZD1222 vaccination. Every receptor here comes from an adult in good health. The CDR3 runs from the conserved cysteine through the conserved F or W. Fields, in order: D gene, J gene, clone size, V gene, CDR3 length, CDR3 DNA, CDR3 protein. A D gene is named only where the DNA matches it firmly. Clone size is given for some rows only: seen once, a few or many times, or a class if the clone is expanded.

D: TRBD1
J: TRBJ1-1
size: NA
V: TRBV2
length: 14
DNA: TGTGCCAGCAGTGGGACAGGGGTTGACGCTGAAGCTTTCTTT
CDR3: CASSGTGVDAEAFF

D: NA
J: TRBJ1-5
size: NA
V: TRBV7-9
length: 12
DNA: TGTGCCAGCAGCTTAAGTGGGGCGCCCCAGCATTTT
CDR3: CASSLSGAPQHF

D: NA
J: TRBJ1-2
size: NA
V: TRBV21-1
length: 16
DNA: TGTGCCAGCAGCAAAGCTTGCGGCCGCTTTAACTATGGCTACACCTTC
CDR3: CASSKACGRFNYGYTF

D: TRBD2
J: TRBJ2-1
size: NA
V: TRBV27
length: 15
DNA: TGTGCCAGCAGTGTGACTAGCGGGAGTGGAGCTGAGCAGTTCTTC
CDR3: CASSVTSGSGAEQFF

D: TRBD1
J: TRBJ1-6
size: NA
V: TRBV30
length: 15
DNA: TGTGCCTGGCTGCGAAAGGGGGCGTATGGTTCACCCCTCCACTTT
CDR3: CAWLRKGAYGSPLHF

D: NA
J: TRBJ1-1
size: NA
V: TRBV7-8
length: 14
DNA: TGTGCCAGCAGCTTAGAGTACATGAACACTGAAGCTTTCTTT
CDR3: CASSLEYMNTEAFF

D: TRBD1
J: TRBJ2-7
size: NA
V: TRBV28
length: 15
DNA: TGTGCCAGCAGTTCCAACTGGGACAGCTCCTACGAGCAGTACTTC
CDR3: CASSSNWDSSYEQYF

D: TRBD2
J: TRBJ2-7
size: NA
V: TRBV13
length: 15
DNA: TGTGCCAGCAGCTCTAGCGGGACTCTTTTTGGCGAGCAGTACTTC
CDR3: CASSSSGTLFGEQYF

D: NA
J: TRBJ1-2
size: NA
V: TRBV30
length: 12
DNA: TGTGCCTGGGCCCCGAGGGGGAGTGGCTACACCTTC
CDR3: CAWAPRGSGYTF

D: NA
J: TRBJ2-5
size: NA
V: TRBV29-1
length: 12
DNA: TGCAGCGTTGGGAGGGGCCAAGAGACCCAGTACTTC
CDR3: CSVGRGQETQYF

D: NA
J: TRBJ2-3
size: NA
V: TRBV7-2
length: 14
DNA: TGTGCCAGCAGCTTCGGGACAAGCACAGATACGCAGTATTTT
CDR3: CASSFGTSTDTQYF

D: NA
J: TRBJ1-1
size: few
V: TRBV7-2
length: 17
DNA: TGTGCCAGCAGCTCGACTCCAGGGCTGTGGCTGAACACTGAAGCTTTCTTT
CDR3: CASSSTPGLWLNTEAFF

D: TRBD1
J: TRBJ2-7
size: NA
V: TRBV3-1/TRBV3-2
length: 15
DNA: TGTGCCAGCAGCCAAGTAACAGGGGCGCCCTACGAGCAGTACTTC
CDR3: CASSQVTGAPYEQYF

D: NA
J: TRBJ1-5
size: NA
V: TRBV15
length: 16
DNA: TGTGCCACCAGCAGAGGATTGGGGAAAAGCAATCAGCCCCAGCATTTT
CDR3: CATSRGLGKSNQPQHF

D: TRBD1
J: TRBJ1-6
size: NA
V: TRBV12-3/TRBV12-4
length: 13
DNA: TGTGCCAGCAAGGGACAGTATAATTCACCCCTCCACTTT
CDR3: CASKGQYNSPLHF

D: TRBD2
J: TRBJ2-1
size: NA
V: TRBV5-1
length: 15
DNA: TGCGCCAGCAGCCAACTAGCGGGAGGGTACAATGAGCAGTTCTTC
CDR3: CASSQLAGGYNEQFF

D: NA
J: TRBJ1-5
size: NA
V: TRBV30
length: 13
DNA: TGTGCCTGGGGTAGACAGAGCAATCAGCCCCAGCATTTT
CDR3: CAWGRQSNQPQHF

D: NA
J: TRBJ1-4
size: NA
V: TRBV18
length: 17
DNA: TGTGCCAGCTCACCACCGAAGACGGTAGCAACTAATGAAAAACTGTTTTTT
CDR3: CASSPPKTVATNEKLFF

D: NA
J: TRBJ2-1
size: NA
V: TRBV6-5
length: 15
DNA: TGTGCCAGCGTGAGGTCAGTGAGCTCCTACAATGAGCAGTTCTTC
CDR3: CASVRSVSSYNEQFF

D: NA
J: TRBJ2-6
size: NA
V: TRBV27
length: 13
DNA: TGTGCCAGCAGGGGGCTAGGGGCCAACGTCCTGACTTTC
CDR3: CASRGLGANVLTF

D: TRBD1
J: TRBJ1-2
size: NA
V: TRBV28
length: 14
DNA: TGTGCCAGCAGTTTATCCCGGGACAGGTTTGGCTACACCTTC
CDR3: CASSLSRDRFGYTF

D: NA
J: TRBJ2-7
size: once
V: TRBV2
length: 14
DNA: TGTGCCAGCAGGGGGGCTAGCGGTTACTACGAGCAGTACTTC
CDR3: CASRGASGYYEQYF

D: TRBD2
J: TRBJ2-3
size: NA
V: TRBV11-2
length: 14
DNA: TGTGCCAGCAGCCCACCTAGCGGGAGGGATACGCAGTATTTT
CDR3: CASSPPSGRDTQYF

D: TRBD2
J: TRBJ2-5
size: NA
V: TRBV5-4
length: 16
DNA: TGTGCCAGCAGCTTGGGTCTAGCGGGGAGCCAAGAGACCCAGTACTTC
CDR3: CASSLGLAGSQETQYF

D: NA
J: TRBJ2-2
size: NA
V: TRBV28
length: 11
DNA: TGTGCCAGCAAAAACACCGGGGAGCTGTTTTTT
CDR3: CASKNTGELFF